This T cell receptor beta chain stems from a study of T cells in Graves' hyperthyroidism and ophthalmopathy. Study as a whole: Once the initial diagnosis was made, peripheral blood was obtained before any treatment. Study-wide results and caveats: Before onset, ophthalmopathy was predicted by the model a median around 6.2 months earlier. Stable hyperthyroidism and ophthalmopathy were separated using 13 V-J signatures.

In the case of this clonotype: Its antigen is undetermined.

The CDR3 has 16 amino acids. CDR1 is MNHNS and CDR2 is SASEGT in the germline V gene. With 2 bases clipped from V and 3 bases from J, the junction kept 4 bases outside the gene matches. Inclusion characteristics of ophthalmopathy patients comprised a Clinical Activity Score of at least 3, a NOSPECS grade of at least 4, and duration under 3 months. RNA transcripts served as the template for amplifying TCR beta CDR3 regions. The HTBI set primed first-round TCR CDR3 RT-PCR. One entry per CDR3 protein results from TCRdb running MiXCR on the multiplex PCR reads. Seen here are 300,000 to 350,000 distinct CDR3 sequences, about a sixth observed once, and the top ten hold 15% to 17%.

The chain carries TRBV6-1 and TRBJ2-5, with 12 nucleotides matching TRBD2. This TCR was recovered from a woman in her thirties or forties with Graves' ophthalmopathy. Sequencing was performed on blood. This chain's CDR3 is CASSEQGLAGEETQYF. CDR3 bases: TGTGCCAGCAGTGAACAGGGACTAGCGGGTGAAGAGACCCAGTACTTC.